This T cell receptor (beta chain) was observed in a study of blood T cell repertoires in COVID-19. Study information: Whether acute or convalescent, the COVID-19 samples came from the United States, Italy and Spain. Nucleic acid was either cDNA or gDNA, and it came from T cells, B-cell-depleted T cells, or PBMCs.

Germline trimming cut 4 bases from V and 1 base from J; bases unmatched to any gene: 7. The length of the CDR3 is 16 residues. Germline loops: CDR1 SGHAT, CDR2 FQNNGV. In its sample, this clone was seen once. Methods used by the authors: Researchers report that nucleated cell counts were estimated from reference gene primer amplification. Some clones are missing from TCRdb's copy, which holds only in-frame ones; the method was immunoSEQ multiplex PCR. The DNA gave D and trimming, while V, J and clone size come from that table. The data show more than 200,000 clones, roughly 84% seen once. The chain employs TRBV11-2 and TRBJ2-5; 9 nucleotides agree with TRBD1. Sequenced: peripheral blood. The clonotype comes from a woman in her forties with active or convalescent COVID-19. Here the CDR3 DNA reads TGTGCCAGCAGCTCTTACAGGGGGCGTCCCCAAGAGACCCAGTACTTC. Translation gives CASSSYRGRPQETQYF.